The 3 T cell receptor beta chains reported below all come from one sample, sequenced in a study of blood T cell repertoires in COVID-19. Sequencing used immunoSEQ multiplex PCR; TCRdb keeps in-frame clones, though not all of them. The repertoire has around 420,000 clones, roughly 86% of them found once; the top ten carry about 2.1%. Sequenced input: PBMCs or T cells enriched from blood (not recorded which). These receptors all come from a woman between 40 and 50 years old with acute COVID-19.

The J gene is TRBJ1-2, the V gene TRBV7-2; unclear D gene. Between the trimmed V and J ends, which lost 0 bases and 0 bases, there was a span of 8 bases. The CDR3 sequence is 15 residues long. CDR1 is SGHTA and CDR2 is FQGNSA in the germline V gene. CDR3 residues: CASSLAFSANYGYTF. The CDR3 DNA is TGTGCCAGCAGCTTAGCGTTCAGTGCTAACTATGGCTACACCTTC.

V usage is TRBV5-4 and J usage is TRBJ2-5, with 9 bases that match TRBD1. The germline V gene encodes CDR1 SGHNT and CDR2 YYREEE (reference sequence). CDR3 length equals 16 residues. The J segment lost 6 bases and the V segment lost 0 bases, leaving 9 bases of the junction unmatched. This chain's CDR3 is CASSLEWDRDMKTQYF. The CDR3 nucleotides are TGTGCCAGCAGCTTGGAGTGGGACAGGGATATGAAGACCCAGTACTTC.

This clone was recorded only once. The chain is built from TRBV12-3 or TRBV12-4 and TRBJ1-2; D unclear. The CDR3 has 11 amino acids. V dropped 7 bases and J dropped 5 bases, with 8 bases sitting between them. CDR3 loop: CASTGLYGYTF. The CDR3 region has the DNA TGTGCCAGCACGGGTTTGTATGGCTACACCTTC.